The clone carrying this T cell receptor beta chain was observed a handful of times. A clone one base away is much larger, so this may be a read error. Genomic DNA was subjected to two-round multiplex PCR for amplification of TCR beta CDR3. Specific primers for each TRBV and TRBJ gene were what first-round PCR used. One entry per CDR3 protein results from TCRdb running MiXCR on the multiplex PCR reads. The table lists roughly 26,000 distinct CDR3 sequences, 25% to 35% of them singletons, with 35% in the top ten. The record originates from a study of prognosis after radiotherapy for stage I lung cancer. Germline assignment: CDR1 MNHNS and CDR2 SASEGT. This CDR3 is 12 amino acids long.

The rearrangement links TRBV6-1 to TRBJ2-3; possible D gene TRBD2, 6 bases. The sequences come from PBMCs, collected before or after stereotactic body radiation therapy (not recorded which). The receptor was isolated from a donor over 45 with non-small cell lung cancer. The CDR3 sequence is CASGWVGGTRYF. CDR3 sequence (DNA): TGTGCCAGCGGGTGGGTGGGGGGTACGCGGTATTTT.